The clone carrying this TCR beta chain was observed once. The antigen is not known. Sorted-subset replicate PCR reactions contained roughly 200 ng DNA, corresponding to about 30,000 T cell genomes. The method was immunoSEQ multiplex PCR; TCRdb's version includes in-frame clones alone and lacks a portion of them. The sample records 1,500,000 or so clones, roughly 96% being singletons. The CDR3 covers 14 residues. Germline V lookup: CDR1 SGHDT, CDR2 YYEEEE. V was shortened by 1 base and J by 2 bases, with 7 bases between the two germline ends. The source of the sample is a study of shared clonotypes between healthy human individuals. Findings and caveats of the study: Non-shared clonotypes displayed generation probabilities falling below those of clonotypes present in all four donors.

Source material: naive CD4+ T cells sorted from blood. Indicated subset: CD45RA+ positively selected. This TCR was sampled from a man aged 30 to 39 in good health. The V and J genes are TRBV5-6 and TRBJ1-3, with TRBD1 as a possible D gene (5 bases). Here the CDR3 DNA reads TGTGCCAGCAGCTTGTGGGGGGCTGGAAACACCATATATTTT. It specifies CASSLWGAGNTIYF.